What follows are 28 T cell receptor beta chains derived from one specimen sequenced in a study of early T cells in non-severe SARS-CoV-2 infection. One entry per CDR3 protein results from TCRdb running MiXCR on the 5' RACE reads. The data contain around 47,000 distinct CDR3 sequences, around 10% of them singletons. Sequencing input: whole blood. The source of these receptors is an adult who was a healthcare worker with PCR-confirmed SARS-CoV-2 infection or an uninfected control (not recorded which).

This clonotype was detected a few times. The rearrangement uses TRBV5-1 and TRBJ2-7, with D maybe TRBD1 (6 bases). CDR1 is SGHRS and CDR2 is YFSETQ in the germline V gene. The germline V and J ends were trimmed by 4 bases and 6 bases, with 8 bases remaining between them. This CDR3 contains 11 residues. CDR3 coding DNA: TGCGCCAGCAGCGGGGGCACCGAGCAGTACTTC. Translation: CASSGGTEQYF.

V gene TRBV7-9 combines with J gene TRBJ1-2; TRBD1 is a possible D gene (6 bases). CDR1 SEHNR and CDR2 FQNEAQ come from the germline V gene (reference sequence). Trimming stripped 0 bases from V and 3 bases from J, with 11 bases between. The CDR3 totals 15 residues. DNA for the CDR3: TGTGCCAGCAGCTTAGCTCGGACAGTGGACTATGGCTACACCTTC. Amino acids: CASSLARTVDYGYTF.

The chain is built from TRBV6-5 and TRBJ2-1, with D perhaps given as TRBD1 or TRBD2 (6 bases each). Germline V gives CDR1 MNHEY, CDR2 SVGAGI. V lost 4 bases and J 8 bases, leaving 18 bases between the germline ends. The CDR3 contains 15 residues. In DNA form, the CDR3 reads TGTGCCAGCAGTTTCTTAGTCGACGGGGGCGATGAGCAGTTCTTC. Amino acids: CASSFLVDGGDEQFF.

This clonotype was counted many times. The chain recombines TRBV28 with TRBJ2-3; the D gene could be TRBD1 or TRBD2 (5 bases each). The CDR3 is 15 amino acids. Germline V gives CDR1 MDHEN, CDR2 SYDVKM. Trimming stripped 8 bases from V and 1 base from J, with 16 bases between. CDR3 loop: CASGGEGSGTDTQYF. The CDR3 bases are TGTGCCAGCGGCGGAGAGGGGAGCGGCACAGATACGCAGTATTTT.

This clonotype was recorded at least ten times. The chain has TRBV7-8 and TRBJ2-7; no clear D gene. V was clipped by 7 bases and J by 0 bases, with 10 bases between them. The CDR3 covers 13 residues. Germline V lookup: CDR1 SGHVS, CDR2 FQNEAQ. Written as DNA, the CDR3 is TGTGCCAGCACCCCTGACCTCTCCTACGAGCAGTACTTC. This encodes CASTPDLSYEQYF.

This clonotype showed up just a few times. The V and J genes are TRBV7-9 and TRBJ2-1; 8 bases are shared with TRBD2. V shed 5 bases, J shed 1 base, and the junction held 10 bases outside the gene matches. CDR1 and CDR2 (germline): SEHNR, FQNEAQ (reference sequence). The CDR3 spans 17 residues. The CDR3 here is CASSGTLTGGSYNEQFF. In DNA form, the CDR3 reads TGTGCCAGCAGCGGTACGCTTACGGGAGGGTCCTACAATGAGCAGTTCTTC.

This clonotype showed up just a few times. The chain combines TRBV28 with TRBJ2-7; D remains unclear. Looked up from germline, CDR1 is MDHEN and CDR2 is SYDVKM. The CDR3 is 13 residues long. Deletions cut 10 bases from V and 0 bases from J, with 13 bases between. CDR3 sequence (DNA): TGTGCCATCTTGGACGGAAGCTCCTACGAGCAGTACTTC. Residues: CAILDGSSYEQYF.

This clonotype was seen a few times. The chain uses TRBV29-1 and TRBJ2-1; the D gene is possibly TRBD2 (7 bases). The germline gives CDR1 SQVTM, CDR2 ANQGSEA. The CDR3 is made up of 16 amino acids. The V and J ends lost 5 bases and 6 bases respectively, with 23 bases between them. The DNA for the CDR3 is TGCAGCGTTCCCCCAGACAGGACTAGGATTGGCAATGAGCAGTTCTTC. This codes for CSVPPDRTRIGNEQFF.

This clonotype came up a few times. The chain has TRBV29-1 and TRBJ2-1, with TRBD2 matching over 9 bases. Germline V lookup: CDR1 SQVTM, CDR2 ANQGSEA. V was pared by 7 bases and J by 0 bases, with 10 bases of the junction left unmatched. This CDR3 spans 16 amino acids. The CDR3, as DNA: TGCAGCGGGCACCGACTAGCGGATAGCTCCTACAATGAGCAGTTCTTC. Translation: CSGHRLADSSYNEQFF.

This clonotype has a handful of counts. The chain carries TRBV5-1 and TRBJ1-2, with TRBD1 matching 8 bases. The V segment lost 4 bases and the J segment 4 bases; nucleotides outside the gene matches: 3. Germline CDR1 is SGHRS and CDR2 is YFSETQ. The CDR3 length is 13 residues. CDR3 in amino acids: CASSRTGSYGYTF. CDR3 in DNA: TGCGCCAGCAGCAGGACAGGGAGCTATGGCTACACCTTC.

Many counts were recorded for this clonotype. The chain links TRBV29-1 to TRBJ1-1, with no clear D. Germline-derived CDR1 and CDR2 are SQVTM and ANQGSEA. The CDR3 covers 14 residues. V shed 3 bases and J shed 4 bases, with 15 bases lying between them. The CDR3 DNA sequence: TGCAGCGTTGAGGAGACCGACTATGCCACTGAAGCTTTCTTT. Encoded protein: CSVEETDYATEAFF.

This chain uses TRBV7-2 with TRBJ1-1; D is uncertain. Germline-derived CDR1 and CDR2 are SGHTA and FQGNSA. The CDR3 spans 13 residues. V lost 3 bases and J 3 bases, leaving 8 bases between the germline ends. The chain's CDR3 is CASSFRRYTEAFF. The CDR3 DNA reads as TGTGCCAGCAGCTTTAGACGGTACACTGAAGCTTTCTTT. Together with reference TRBV7-2 and TRBJ1-1, the CDR3 gives the full variable domain: GAGVSQSPSNKVTEKGKDVELRCDPISGHTALYWYRQSLGQGLEFLIYFQGNSAPDKSGLPSDRFSAERTGGSVSTLTIQRTQQEDSAVYLCASSFRRYTEAFFGQGTRLTVV.

This clonotype was counted between two and nine times. CDR3 sequence: CASSHAPPGQGAADTQYF. Here the CDR3 DNA reads TGCGCCAGCAGCCACGCCCCCCCGGGACAGGGGGCTGCAGATACGCAGTATTTT. The chain links TRBV4-3 to TRBJ2-3, with 12 bases lining up with TRBD1. From germline, CDR1 is LGHNA and CDR2 YSLEER. This CDR3 is 18 amino acids long. The V gene end was trimmed by 3 bases and the J gene end by 4 bases; junction bases not matched to a gene: 11.

This clonotype was detected many times. The chain uses TRBV7-9 and TRBJ2-7; D could derive from TRBD1 or TRBD2 (5 bases each). CDR1 is SEHNR, CDR2 FQNEAQ, per germline (reference sequence). V lost 4 bases, J lost 1 base, and 8 bases lay in between. This CDR3 has 13 amino acids. This CDR3 is CASSSGTSYEQYF. For the CDR3, the DNA is TGTGCCAGCAGCTCCGGGACGTCCTACGAGCAGTACTTC.

This clonotype was observed a handful of times. The chain joins TRBV28 to TRBJ2-7; tentatively, D is TRBD2 (6 bases). V was pared by 6 bases and J by 9 bases, with 21 bases between. This CDR3 comprises 14 residues. In germline, CDR1 is MDHEN, CDR2 SYDVKM. The CDR3 sequence: CASSLGDSIQAQYF. The CDR3 DNA is TGTGCCAGCAGCCTAGGGGACTCAATCCAGGCGCAGTACTTC.

This clonotype was counted between two and nine times. The CDR3 bases are TGTGCCAGCAGCATCCCAACAGGGGAGGGCTATGGCTACACCTTC. It encodes CASSIPTGEGYGYTF. The chain joins TRBV21-1 to TRBJ1-2; the table assigns TRBD1, which was not confirmed against the DNA. TRBV21-1 is a known pseudogene. CDR3 size: 15 residues.

There are many counts of this clonotype. This chain uses TRBV3-1 with TRBJ2-2, with 7 bases aligning to TRBD2. Trimming at V came to 3 bases and at J to 13 bases, leaving 11 bases not matched to a gene. This CDR3 has 14 amino acids. The V gene's germline CDR1 is LGHDT and CDR2 YNNKEL (reference sequence). The CDR3 here is CASSQEERGTWLFF. CDR3 DNA sequence: TGTGCCAGCAGCCAGGAAGAGCGGGGTACTTGGCTGTTTTTT.

The table lists this clonotype with a few counts. V usage is TRBV18 and J usage is TRBJ2-7; D remains unclear. V was clipped by 4 bases and J by 1 base, with 8 bases between them. The CDR3 totals 13 residues. The V gene's germline CDR1 is KGHSH and CDR2 LQKENI. The CDR3 DNA reads as TGTGCCAGCTCACTCACTACATCCTACGAGCAGTACTTC. Encoded protein: CASSLTTSYEQYF.

This clonotype has ten or more counts. V gene TRBV6-2 or TRBV6-3 combines with J gene TRBJ2-2; maybe TRBD2 (6 bases). Trimming shortened V by 5 bases and J by 0 bases, and 10 bases separated the two germline ends. This CDR3 spans 15 amino acids. CDR1 is MNHEY, CDR2 SVGEGT, per germline. The CDR3 coding sequence is TGTGCCAGCAGTATGCGGGGAACGAACACCGGGGAGCTGTTTTTT. Amino acids: CASSMRGTNTGELFF.

The chain uses TRBV28 and TRBJ2-6; the match to TRBD1 covers 8 bases. V trimming: 4 bases; J trimming: 2 bases; junction bases outside the gene matches: 10. The CDR3 runs 18 residues. Germline-derived CDR1 and CDR2 are MDHEN and SYDVKM. The CDR3 region has the DNA TGTGCCAGCAGTTCCGCCGGGACAGGTCCCGCTGGGGCCAACGTCCTGACTTTC. Amino acid sequence: CASSSAGTGPAGANVLTF.

This chain connects TRBV3-1 to TRBJ2-7, with a possible D match to TRBD2 (5 bases). The V gene's germline CDR1 is LGHDT and CDR2 YNNKEL (reference sequence). This CDR3 contains 14 residues. V was trimmed by 1 base and J by 2 bases, leaving 9 bases between them. Written as DNA, the CDR3 is TGTGCCAGCAGCCAAGTCGAGGGAGCCTACGAGCAGTACTTC. Translated, it gives CASSQVEGAYEQYF.

This clonotype was counted at least ten times. The chain links TRBV7-9 to TRBJ1-5, with 7 bases lining up with TRBD1. Germline CDR1 SEHNR, CDR2 FQNEAQ (reference sequence). V shed 5 bases, J shed 3 bases, and the junction held 7 bases outside the gene matches. The CDR3 has 15 amino acids. This CDR3 reads CASSPPGQPNQPQHF. The DNA for the CDR3 is TGTGCCAGCAGCCCGCCGGGACAGCCCAATCAGCCCCAGCATTTT. Drawing the rest from reference TRBV7-9 and TRBJ1-5, the complete variable domain is DTGVSQNPRHKITKRGQNVTFRCDPISEHNRLYWYRQTLGQGPEFLTYFQNEAQLEKSRLLSDRFSAERPKGSFSTLEIQRTEQGDSAMYLCASSPPGQPNQPQHFGDGTRLSIL.

The V call is TRBV6-2 or TRBV6-3, the J call TRBJ2-3; TRBD2 aligns across 7 bases. Per germline, CDR1 MNHEY and CDR2 SVGEGT. V lost 2 bases and J lost 1; bases outside the gene matches: 6. The CDR3 is made up of 16 amino acids. CDR3 DNA: TGTGCCAGCAGTTACCGGGACTACGAGGGCACAGATACGCAGTATTTT. As protein: CASSYRDYEGTDTQYF.

This clonotype was seen a handful of times. The chain couples TRBV27 to TRBJ1-6; D remains ambiguous. The CDR3 loop spans 19 amino acids. The V gene's germline CDR1 is MNHEY and CDR2 SMNVEV (reference sequence). V lost 6 bases, J lost 0 bases, and 21 bases lay in between. Here the CDR3 reads CASRPHPPSASSYNSPLHF. CDR3 DNA: TGTGCCAGCAGGCCCCACCCACCATCGGCGAGCTCCTATAATTCACCCCTCCACTTT.

This clonotype was picked up many times. The chain uses TRBV20-1 and TRBJ2-1, with unresolved D. Looked up from germline, CDR1 is DFQATT and CDR2 is SNEGSKA (reference sequence). The V and J ends lost 3 bases and 5 bases respectively, with 8 bases between them. The CDR3 contains 12 residues. For the CDR3, the DNA is TGCAGTGCTAGTCGCAACAACAATGAGCAGTTCTTC. This translates into CSASRNNNEQFF.

There are many counts of this clonotype. The chain recombines TRBV20-1 with TRBJ2-5; D unresolved. CDR1 and CDR2 (germline): DFQATT, SNEGSKA (reference sequence). CDR3 length: 12 amino acids. The V gene lost 3 bases and the J gene lost 3 bases, with 8 bases spanning the gap. Written as DNA, the CDR3 is TGCAGTGCTAGCCCACCCGAAGAGACCCAGTACTTC. Its translation: CSASPPEETQYF.

The V and J genes are TRBV5-1 and TRBJ2-5, with D possibly matching TRBD1 (5 bases). The CDR3 covers 15 residues. V was pared by 0 bases and J by 4 bases, with 13 bases between. CDR1 and CDR2 (germline): SGHRS, YFSETQ. CDR3 DNA: TGCGCCAGCAGCTTGGGCCTACAGGATCGAGAGACCCAGTACTTC. This codes for CASSLGLQDRETQYF. The full variable domain, completed using reference TRBV5-1 and TRBJ2-5, is KAGVTQTPRYLIKTRGQQVTLSCSPISGHRSVSWYQQTPGQGLQFLFEYFSETQRNKGNFPGRFSGRQFSNSRSEMNVSTLELGDSALYLCASSLGLQDRETQYFGPGTRLLVL.

This CDR3 is CASSPTGGNTDTQYF. The CDR3 nucleotides are TGTGCCAGCAGTCCCACAGGGGGCAACACAGATACGCAGTATTTT. The chain combines TRBV12-3 or TRBV12-4 with TRBJ2-3; 9 bases match TRBD1. The CDR3 extends over 15 amino acids. V trimming: 5 bases; J trimming: 2 bases; junction bases outside the gene matches: 5.